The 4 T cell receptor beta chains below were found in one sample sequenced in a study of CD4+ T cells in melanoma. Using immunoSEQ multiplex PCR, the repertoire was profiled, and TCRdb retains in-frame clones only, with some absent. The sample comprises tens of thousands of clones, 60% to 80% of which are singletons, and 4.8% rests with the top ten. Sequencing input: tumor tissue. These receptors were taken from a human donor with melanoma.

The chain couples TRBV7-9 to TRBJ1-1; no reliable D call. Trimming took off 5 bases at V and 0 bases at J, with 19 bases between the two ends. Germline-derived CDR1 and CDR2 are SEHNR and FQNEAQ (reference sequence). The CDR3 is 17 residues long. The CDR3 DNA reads TGTGCCAGCAGCCTAAGACCCAACCAGCCGATGAACACTGAAGCTTTCTTT. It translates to CASSLRPNQPMNTEAFF.

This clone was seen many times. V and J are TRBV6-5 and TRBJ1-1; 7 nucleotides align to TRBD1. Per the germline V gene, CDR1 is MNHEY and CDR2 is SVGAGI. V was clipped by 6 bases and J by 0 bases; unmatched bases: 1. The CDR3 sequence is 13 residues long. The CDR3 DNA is TGTGCCAGCAGGACAGGGATGAACACTGAAGCTTTCTTT. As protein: CASRTGMNTEAFF.

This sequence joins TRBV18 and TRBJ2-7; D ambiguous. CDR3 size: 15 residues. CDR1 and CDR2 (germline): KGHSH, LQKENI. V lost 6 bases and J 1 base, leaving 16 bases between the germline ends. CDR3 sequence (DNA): TGTGCCAGCTCGTCGTGGGGTTTAGGGTCCTACGAGCAGTACTTC. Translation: CASSSWGLGSYEQYF.

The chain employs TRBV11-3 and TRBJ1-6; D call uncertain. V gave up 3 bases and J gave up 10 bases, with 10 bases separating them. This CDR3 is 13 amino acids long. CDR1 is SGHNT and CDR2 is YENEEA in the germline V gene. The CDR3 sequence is CASSFGGSSPLHF. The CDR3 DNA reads TGTGCCAGCAGCTTCGGTGGCAGCTCACCCCTCCACTTT.